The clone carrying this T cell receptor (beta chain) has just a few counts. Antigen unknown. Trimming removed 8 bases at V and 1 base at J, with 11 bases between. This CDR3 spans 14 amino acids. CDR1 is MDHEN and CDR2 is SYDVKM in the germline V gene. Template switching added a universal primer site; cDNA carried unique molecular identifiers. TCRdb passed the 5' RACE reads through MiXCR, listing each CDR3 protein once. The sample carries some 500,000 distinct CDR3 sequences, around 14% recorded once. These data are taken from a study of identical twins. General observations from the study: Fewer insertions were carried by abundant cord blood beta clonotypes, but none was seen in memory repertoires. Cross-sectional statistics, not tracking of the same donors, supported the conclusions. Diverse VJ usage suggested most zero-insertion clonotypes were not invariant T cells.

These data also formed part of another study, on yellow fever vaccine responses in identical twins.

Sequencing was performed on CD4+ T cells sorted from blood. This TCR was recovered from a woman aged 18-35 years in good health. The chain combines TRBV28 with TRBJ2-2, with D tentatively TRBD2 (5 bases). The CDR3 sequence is CASLGGMNTGELFF. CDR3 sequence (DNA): TGTGCCAGCCTTGGAGGAATGAACACCGGGGAGCTGTTTTTT.